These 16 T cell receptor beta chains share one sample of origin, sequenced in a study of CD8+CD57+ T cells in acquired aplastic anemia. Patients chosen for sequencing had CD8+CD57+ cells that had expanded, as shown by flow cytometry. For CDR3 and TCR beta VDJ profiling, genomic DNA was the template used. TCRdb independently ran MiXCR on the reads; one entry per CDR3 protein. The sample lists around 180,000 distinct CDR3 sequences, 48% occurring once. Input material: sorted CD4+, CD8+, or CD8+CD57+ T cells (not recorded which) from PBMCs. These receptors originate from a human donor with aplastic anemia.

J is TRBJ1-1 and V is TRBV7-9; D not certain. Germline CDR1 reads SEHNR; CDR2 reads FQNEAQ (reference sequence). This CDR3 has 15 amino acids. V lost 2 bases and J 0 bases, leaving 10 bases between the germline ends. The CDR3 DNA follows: TGTGCCAGCAGCTTATACGCACACTTGAACACTGAAGCTTTCTTT. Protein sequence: CASSLYAHLNTEAFF.

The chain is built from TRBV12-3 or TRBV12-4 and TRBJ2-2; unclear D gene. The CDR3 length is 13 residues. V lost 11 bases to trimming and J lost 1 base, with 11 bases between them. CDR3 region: CASVGLNTGELFF. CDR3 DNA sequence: TGTGCCTCGGTCGGGTTGAACACCGGGGAGCTGTTTTTT.

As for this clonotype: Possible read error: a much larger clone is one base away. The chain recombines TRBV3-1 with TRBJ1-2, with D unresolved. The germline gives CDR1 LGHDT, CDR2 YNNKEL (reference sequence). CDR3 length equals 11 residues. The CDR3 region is CACSQVSTINF. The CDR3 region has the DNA TGTGCCTGCAGCCAAGTTTCCACTATCAACTTC.

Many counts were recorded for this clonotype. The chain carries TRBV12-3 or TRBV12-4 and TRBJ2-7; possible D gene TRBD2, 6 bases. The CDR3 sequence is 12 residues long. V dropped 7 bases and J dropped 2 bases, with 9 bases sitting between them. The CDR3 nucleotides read TGTGCCAGCACTAGCGTCACCTACGAGCAGTACTTC. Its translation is CASTSVTYEQYF.

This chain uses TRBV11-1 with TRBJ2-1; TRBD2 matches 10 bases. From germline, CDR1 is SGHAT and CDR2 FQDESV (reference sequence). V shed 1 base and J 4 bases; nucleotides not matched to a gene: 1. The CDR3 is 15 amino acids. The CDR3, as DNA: TGTGCCAGCAGCTTAGGTAGCGGGGGGTACAATGAGCAGTTCTTC. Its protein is CASSLGSGGYNEQFF.

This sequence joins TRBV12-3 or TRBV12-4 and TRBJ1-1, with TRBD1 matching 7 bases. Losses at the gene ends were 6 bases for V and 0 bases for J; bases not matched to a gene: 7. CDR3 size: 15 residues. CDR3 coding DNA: TGTGCCAGCAGCTTGGTGGGACAGATGAACACTGAAGCTTTCTTT. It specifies CASSLVGQMNTEAFF.

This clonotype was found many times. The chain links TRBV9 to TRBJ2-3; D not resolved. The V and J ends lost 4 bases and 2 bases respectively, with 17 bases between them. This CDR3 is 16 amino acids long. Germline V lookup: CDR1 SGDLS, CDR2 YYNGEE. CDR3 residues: CASSPRPSAPTDTQYF. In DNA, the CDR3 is TGTGCCAGCAGCCCCCGCCCATCGGCTCCCACAGATACGCAGTATTTT.

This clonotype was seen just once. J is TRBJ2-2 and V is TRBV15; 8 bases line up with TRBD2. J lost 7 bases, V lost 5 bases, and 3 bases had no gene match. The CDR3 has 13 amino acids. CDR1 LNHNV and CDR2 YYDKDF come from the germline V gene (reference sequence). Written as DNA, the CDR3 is TGTGCCACCAGCGTTAGCGGGGACGGGGAGCTGTTTTTT. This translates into CATSVSGDGELFF.

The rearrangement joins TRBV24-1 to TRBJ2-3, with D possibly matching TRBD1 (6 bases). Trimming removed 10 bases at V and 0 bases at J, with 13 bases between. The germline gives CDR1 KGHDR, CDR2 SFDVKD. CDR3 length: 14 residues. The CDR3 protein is CATSLQGSTDTQYF. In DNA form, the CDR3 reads TGTGCCACTTCATTACAGGGAAGCACAGATACGCAGTATTTT.

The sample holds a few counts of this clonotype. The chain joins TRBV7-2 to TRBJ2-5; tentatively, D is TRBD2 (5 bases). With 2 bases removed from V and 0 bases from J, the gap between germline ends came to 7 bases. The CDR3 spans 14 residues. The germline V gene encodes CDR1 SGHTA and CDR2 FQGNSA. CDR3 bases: TGTGCCAGCAGCTTAACGGGGTACCAAGAGACCCAGTACTTC. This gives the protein CASSLTGYQETQYF.

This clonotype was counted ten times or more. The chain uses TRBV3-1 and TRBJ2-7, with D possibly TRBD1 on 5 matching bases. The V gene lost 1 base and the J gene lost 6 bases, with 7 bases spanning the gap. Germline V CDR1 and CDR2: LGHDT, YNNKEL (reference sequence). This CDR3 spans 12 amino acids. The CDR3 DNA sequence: TGTGCCAGCAGCCAAGTTCAGGGCGAGCAGTACTTC. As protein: CASSQVQGEQYF.

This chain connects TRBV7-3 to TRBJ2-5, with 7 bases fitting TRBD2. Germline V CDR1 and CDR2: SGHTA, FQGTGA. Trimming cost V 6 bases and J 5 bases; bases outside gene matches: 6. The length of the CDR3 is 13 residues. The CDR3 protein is CASRGLVWETQYF. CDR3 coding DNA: TGTGCCAGCAGAGGACTAGTATGGGAGACCCAGTACTTC. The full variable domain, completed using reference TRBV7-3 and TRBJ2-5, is GAGVSQTPSNKVTEKGKYVELRCDPISGHTALYWYRQSLGQGPEFLIYFQGTGAADDSGLPNDRFFAVRPEGSVSTLKIQRTERGDSAVYLCASRGLVWETQYFGPGTRLLVL.

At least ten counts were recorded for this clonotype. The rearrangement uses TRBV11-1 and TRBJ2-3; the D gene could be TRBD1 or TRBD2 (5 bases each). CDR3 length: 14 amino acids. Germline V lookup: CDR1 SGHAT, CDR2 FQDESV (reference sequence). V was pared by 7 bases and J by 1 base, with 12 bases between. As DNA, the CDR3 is TGTGCCAGCAAGGGGAGACTGGGCACAGATACGCAGTATTTT. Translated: CASKGRLGTDTQYF. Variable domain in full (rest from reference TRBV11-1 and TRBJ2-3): EAEVAQSPRYKITEKSQAVAFWCDPISGHATLYWYRQILGQGPELLVQFQDESVVDDSQLPKDRFSAERLKGVDSTLKIQPAELGDSAMYLCASKGRLGTDTQYFGPGTRLTVL.

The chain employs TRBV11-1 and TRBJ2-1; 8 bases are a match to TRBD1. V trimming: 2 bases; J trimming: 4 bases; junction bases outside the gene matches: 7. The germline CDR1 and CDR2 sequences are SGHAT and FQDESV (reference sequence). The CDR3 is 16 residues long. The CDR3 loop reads CASSLSPGGGYNEQFF. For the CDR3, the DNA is TGTGCCAGCAGCTTATCTCCAGGGGGCGGTTACAATGAGCAGTTCTTC.

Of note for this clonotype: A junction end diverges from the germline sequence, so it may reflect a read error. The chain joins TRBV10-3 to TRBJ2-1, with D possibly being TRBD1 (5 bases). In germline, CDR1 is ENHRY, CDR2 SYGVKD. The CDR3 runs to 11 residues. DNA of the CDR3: TGTGCCAGCAGTGGGCACAGGGAGCAGTTCTTC. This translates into CASSGHREQFF.

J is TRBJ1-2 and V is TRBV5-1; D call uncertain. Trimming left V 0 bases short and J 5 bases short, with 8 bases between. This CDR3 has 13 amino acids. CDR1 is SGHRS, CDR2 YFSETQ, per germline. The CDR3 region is CASSLEAGYGYTF. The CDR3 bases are TGCGCCAGCAGCTTGGAAGCGGGGTATGGCTACACCTTC.